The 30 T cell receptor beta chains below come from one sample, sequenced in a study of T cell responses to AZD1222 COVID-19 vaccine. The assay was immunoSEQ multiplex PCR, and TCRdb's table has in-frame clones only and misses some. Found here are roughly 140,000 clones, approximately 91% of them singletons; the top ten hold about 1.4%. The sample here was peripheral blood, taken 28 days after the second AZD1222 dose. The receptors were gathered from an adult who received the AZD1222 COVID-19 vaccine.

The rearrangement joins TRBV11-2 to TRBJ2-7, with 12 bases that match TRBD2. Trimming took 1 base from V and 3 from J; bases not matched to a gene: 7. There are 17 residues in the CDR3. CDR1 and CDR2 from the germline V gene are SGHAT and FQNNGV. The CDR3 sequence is CASSLAGTSGRLYEQYF. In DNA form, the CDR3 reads TGTGCCAGCAGCTTAGCCGGGACTAGCGGGCGACTCTACGAGCAGTACTTC.

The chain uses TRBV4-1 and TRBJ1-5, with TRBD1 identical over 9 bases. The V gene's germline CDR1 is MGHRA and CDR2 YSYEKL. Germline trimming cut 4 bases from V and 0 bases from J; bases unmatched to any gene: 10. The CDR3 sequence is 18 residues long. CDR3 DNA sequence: TGCGCCAGCAGCCGCCTACAGGGGGCTCTTTATAGCAATCAGCCCCAGCATTTT. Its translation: CASSRLQGALYSNQPQHF.

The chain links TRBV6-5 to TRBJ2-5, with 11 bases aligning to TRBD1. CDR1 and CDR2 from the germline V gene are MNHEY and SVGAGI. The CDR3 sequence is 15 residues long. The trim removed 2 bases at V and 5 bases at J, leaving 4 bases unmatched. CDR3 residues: CASSYLDRGQETQYF. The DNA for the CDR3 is TGTGCCAGCAGTTACCTGGACAGGGGGCAGGAGACCCAGTACTTC.

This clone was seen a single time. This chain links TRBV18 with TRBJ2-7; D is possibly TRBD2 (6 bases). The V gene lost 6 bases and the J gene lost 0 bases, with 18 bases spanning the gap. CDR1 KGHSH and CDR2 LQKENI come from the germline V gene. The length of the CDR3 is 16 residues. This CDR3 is CASSEGPEGFSYEQYF. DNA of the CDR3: TGTGCCAGCTCCGAGGGCCCGGAGGGTTTCTCCTACGAGCAGTACTTC.

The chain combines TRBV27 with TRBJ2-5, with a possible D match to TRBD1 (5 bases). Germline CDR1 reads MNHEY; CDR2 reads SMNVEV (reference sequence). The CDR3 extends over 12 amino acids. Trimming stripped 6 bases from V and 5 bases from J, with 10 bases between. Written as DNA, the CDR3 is TGTGCCAGCAGAGGGGTTCTGGAGACCCAGTACTTC. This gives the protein CASRGVLETQYF.

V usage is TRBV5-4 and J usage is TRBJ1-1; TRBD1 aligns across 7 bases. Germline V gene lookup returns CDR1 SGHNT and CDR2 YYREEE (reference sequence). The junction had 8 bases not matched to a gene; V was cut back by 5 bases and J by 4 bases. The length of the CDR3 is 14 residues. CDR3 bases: TGTGCCAGCAGTACCACAGGGGTGGGCACTGAAGCTTTCTTT. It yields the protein CASSTTGVGTEAFF.

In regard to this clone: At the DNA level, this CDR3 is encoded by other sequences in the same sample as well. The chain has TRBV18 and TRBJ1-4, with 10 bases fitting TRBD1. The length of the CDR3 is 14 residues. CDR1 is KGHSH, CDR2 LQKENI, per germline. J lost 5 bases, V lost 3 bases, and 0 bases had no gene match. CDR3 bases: TGTGCCAGCTCACCGGGACAGGGGAATGAAAAACTGTTTTTT. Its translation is CASSPGQGNEKLFF. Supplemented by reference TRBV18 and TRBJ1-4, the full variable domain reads NAGVMQNPRHLVRRRGQEARLRCSPMKGHSHVYWYRQLPEEGLKFMVYLQKENIIDESGMPKERFSAEFPKEGPSILRIQQVVRGDSAAYFCASSPGQGNEKLFFGSGTQLSVL.

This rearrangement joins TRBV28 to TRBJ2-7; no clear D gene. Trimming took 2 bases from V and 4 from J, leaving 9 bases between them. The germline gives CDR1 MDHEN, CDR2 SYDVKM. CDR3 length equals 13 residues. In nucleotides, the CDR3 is TGTGCCAGCAGTTTAATCGGTCGATACGAGCAGTACTTC. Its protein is CASSLIGRYEQYF. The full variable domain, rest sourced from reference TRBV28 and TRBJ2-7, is DVKVTQSSRYLVKRTGEKVFLECVQDMDHENMFWYRQDPGLGLRLIYFSYDVKMKEKGDIPEGYSVSREKKERFSLILESASTNQTSMYLCASSLIGRYEQYFGPGTRLTVT.

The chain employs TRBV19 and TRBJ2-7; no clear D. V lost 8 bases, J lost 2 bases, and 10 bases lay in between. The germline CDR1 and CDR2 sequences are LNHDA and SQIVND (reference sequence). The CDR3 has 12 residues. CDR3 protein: CASQSETYEQYF. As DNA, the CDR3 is TGTGCCAGTCAATCAGAGACCTACGAGCAGTACTTC.

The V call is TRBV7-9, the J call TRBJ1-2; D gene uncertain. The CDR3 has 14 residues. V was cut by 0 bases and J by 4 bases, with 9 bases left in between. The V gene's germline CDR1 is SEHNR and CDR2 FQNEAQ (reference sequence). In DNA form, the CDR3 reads TGTGCCAGCAGCTTAGCCGGCGGCCTCTATGGCTACACCTTC. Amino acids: CASSLAGGLYGYTF.

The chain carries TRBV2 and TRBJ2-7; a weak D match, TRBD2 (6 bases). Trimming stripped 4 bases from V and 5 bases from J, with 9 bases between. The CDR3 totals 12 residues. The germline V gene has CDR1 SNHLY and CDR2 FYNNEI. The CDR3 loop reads CASSARENEQYF. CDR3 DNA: TGTGCCAGCAGTGCTCGGGAGAACGAGCAGTACTTC.

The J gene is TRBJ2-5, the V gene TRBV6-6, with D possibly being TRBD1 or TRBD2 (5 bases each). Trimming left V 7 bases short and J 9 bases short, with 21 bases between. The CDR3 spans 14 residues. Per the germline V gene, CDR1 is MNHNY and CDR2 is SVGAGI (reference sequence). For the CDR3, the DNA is TGTGCCAGCACCCCGCGGTGGGGGTCTGAGGCCCAGTACTTC. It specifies CASTPRWGSEAQYF.

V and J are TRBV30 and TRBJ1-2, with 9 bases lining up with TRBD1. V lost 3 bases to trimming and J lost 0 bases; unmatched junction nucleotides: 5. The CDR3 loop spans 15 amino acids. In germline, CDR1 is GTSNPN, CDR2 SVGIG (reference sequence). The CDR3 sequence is CAWRTGTGTNYGYTF. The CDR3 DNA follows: TGTGCCTGGAGAACCGGGACAGGGACTAACTATGGCTACACCTTC.

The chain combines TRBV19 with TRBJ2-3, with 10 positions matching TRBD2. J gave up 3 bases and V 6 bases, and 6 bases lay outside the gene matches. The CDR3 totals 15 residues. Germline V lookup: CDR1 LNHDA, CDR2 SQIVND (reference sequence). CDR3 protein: CASSKTSGQTDTQYF. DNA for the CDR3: TGTGCCAGTAGCAAGACTAGCGGGCAAACAGATACGCAGTATTTT.

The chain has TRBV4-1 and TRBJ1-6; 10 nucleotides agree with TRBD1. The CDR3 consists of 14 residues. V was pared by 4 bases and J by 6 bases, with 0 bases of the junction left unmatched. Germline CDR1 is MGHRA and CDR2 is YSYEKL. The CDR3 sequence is CASSRDRGNSPLHF. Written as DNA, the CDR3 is TGCGCCAGCAGCCGGGACAGGGGTAATTCACCCCTCCACTTT.

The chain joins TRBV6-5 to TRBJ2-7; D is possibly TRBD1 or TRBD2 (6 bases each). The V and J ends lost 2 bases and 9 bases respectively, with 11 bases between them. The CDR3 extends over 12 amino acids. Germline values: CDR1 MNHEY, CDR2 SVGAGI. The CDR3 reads CASSYLGGGQYF. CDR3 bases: TGTGCCAGCAGTTACCTAGGGGGAGGGCAGTACTTC.

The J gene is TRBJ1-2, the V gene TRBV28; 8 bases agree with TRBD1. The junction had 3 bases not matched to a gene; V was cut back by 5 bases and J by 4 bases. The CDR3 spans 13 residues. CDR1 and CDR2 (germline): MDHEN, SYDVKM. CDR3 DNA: TGTGCCAGCAGTCAGGACAGGGCCTATGGCTACACCTTC. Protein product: CASSQDRAYGYTF.

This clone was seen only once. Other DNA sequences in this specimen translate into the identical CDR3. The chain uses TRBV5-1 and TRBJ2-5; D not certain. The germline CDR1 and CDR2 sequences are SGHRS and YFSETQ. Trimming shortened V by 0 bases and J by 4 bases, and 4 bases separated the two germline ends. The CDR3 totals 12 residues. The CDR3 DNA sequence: TGCGCCAGCAGCTTGGAAGGAGAGACCCAGTACTTC. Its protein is CASSLEGETQYF.

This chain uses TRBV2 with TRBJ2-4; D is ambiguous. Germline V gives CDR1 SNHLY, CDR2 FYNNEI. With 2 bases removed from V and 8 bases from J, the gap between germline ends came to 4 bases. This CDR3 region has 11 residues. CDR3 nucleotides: TGTGCCAGCAGTGAAAGGTACATTCAGTACTTC. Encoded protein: CASSERYIQYF.

DNA for the CDR3: TGTGCCAGCAGGGACAGGGTTTTCTTGAGCACTGAAGCTTTCTTT. It encodes CASRDRVFLSTEAFF. The V call is TRBV18, the J call TRBJ1-1; 9 bases are shared with TRBD1. This CDR3 is built from 15 residues. With 8 bases clipped from V and 4 bases from J, the junction kept 11 bases outside the gene matches. CDR1 and CDR2 from the germline V gene are KGHSH and LQKENI.

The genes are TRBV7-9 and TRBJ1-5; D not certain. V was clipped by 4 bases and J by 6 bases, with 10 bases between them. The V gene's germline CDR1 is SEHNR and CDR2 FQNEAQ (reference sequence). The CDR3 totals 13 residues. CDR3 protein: CASSYPGSQPQHF. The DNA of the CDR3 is TGTGCCAGCAGCTATCCGGGCTCTCAGCCCCAGCATTTT.

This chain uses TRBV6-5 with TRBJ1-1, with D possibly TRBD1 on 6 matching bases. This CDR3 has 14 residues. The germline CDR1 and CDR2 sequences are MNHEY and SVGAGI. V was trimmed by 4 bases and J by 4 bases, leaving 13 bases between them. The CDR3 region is CASSWGRGGTEAFF. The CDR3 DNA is TGTGCCAGCAGTTGGGGACGAGGGGGCACTGAAGCTTTCTTT.

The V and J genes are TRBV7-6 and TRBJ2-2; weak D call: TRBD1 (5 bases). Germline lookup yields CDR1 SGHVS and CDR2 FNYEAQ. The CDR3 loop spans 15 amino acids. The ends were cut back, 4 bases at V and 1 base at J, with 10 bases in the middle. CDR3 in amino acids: CASSSRGKNTGELFF. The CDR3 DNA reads TGTGCCAGCAGCTCAAGGGGAAAGAACACCGGGGAGCTGTTTTTT.

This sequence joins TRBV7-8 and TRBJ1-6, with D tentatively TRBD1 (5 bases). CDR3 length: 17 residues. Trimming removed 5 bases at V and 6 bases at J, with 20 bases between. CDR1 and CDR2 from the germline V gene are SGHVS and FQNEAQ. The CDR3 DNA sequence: TGTGCCAGCAGCACCGAAGCCCAGGGTTTCGGTAATTCACCCCTCCACTTT. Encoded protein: CASSTEAQGFGNSPLHF. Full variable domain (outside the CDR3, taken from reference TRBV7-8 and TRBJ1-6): GAGVSQSPRYKVAKRGQDVALRCDPISGHVSLFWYQQALGQGPEFLTYFQNEAQLDKSGLPSDRFFAERPEGSVSTLKIQRTQQEDSAVYLCASSTEAQGFGNSPLHFGNGTRLTVT.

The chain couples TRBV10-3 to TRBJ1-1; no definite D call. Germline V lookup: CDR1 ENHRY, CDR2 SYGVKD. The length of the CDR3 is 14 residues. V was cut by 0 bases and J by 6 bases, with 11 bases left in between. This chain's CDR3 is CAISESGKGAEAFF. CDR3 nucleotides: TGTGCCATCAGTGAGTCAGGGAAGGGTGCTGAAGCTTTCTTT.

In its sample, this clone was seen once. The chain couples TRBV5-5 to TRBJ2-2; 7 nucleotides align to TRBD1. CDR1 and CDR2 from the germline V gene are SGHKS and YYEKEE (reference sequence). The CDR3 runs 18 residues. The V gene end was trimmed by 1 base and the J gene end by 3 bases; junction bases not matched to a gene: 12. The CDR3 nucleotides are TGTGCCAGCAGCTTGTTACAGGGGATCACATTTGACACCGGGGAGCTGTTTTTT. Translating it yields CASSLLQGITFDTGELFF.

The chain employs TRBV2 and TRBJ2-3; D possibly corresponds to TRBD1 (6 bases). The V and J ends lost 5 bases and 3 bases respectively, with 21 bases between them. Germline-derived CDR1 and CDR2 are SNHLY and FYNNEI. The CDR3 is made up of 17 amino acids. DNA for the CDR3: TGTGCCAGCAGTCAACCCCGGGACAACCGTTGGACAGATACGCAGTATTTT. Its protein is CASSQPRDNRWTDTQYF.

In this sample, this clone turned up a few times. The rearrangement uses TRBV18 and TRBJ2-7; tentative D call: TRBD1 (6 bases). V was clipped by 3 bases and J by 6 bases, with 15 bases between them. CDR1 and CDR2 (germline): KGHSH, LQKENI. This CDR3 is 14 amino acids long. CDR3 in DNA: TGTGCCAGCTCACCTGGGCAGGGGAAGGCCGAGCAGTACTTC. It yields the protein CASSPGQGKAEQYF.

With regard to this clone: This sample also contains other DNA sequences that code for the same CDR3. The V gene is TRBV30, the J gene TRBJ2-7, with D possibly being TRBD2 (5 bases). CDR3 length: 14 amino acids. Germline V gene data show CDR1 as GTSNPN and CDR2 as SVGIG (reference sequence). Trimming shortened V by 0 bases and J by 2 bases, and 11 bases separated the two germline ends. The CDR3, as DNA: TGTGCCTGGAGTGTAAGCGGCGGTGCCTACGAGCAGTACTTC. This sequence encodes CAWSVSGGAYEQYF.

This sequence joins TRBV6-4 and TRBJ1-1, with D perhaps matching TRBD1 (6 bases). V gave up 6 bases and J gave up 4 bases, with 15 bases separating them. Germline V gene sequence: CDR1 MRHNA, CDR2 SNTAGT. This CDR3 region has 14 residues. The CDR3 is CASRIQGTSTEAFF. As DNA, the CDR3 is TGTGCCAGCAGAATACAGGGAACGAGCACTGAAGCTTTCTTT.